Presented here are 18 T cell receptor beta chains from one specimen sequenced in a study of T cell repertoires in cytomegalovirus infection (dated by TCRdb to about 2019). Instrument on record: Illumina HiSeq 1500. Starting from the raw public reads, TCRdb applied fastp trimming at Q25, assembled clones with MiXCR and retained in-frame beta chains. Rows are combined by CDR3 protein, so each entry shows the most common genes and DNA. The sample yields approximately 1,000,000 distinct CDR3 sequences; approximately 32% were counted once. In total, the top ten clones hold roughly 13% of the sample. The treatment or condition label on this specimen signifies: in vitro stimulation with specific CMV peptide epitopes to enrich CMV-specific T cells. What these receptors recognize is not known. The source was cultured CD8+ T cells from PBMCs, collected from culture after CMV antigen stimulation. These receptor sequences come from a human donor in good health (CMV status not recorded). Some clones in this sample may be carry-over from other donors' samples.

This clonotype was picked up a small number of times. The CDR3 reads CASNDGTGNTEAFF. For the CDR3, the DNA is TGTGCCAGCAACGATGGGACAGGGAACACTGAAGCTTTCTTT. The chain has TRBV6-5 and TRBJ1-1, with 8 bases aligning to TRBD1. Germline CDR1 MNHEY, CDR2 SVGAGI. The V and J ends lost 7 bases and 1 base, in that order; junction bases with no gene match: 5. The CDR3 is 14 amino acids.

This clonotype was counted at least ten times. V gene TRBV7-9 combines with J gene TRBJ2-1; maybe TRBD2 (6 bases). Germline loops: CDR1 SEHNR, CDR2 FQNEAQ (reference sequence). Trimming stripped 5 bases from V and 2 bases from J, with 22 bases between. The CDR3 has 18 residues. The CDR3 loop reads CASSPPRTGRGPYNEQFF. The CDR3 DNA sequence: TGTGCCAGCAGCCCACCCCGGACTGGGCGGGGACCCTACAATGAGCAGTTCTTC.

The chain joins TRBV19 to TRBJ1-5, with D perhaps TRBD1 (5 bases). V lost 8 bases, J lost 3 bases, and 14 bases lay in between. The CDR3 is made up of 14 amino acids. CDR1 is LNHDA and CDR2 is SQIVND in the germline V gene (reference sequence). The CDR3 sequence: CASDRDGYNQPQHF. The CDR3 nucleotides read TGTGCCAGTGACCGGGACGGATACAATCAGCCCCAGCATTTT.

This clonotype was counted between two and nine times. The chain's CDR3 is CSVEGGQSYEQYF. The CDR3 nucleotides read TGCAGCGTTGAAGGGGGACAGTCTTACGAGCAGTACTTC. The rearrangement uses TRBV29-1 and TRBJ2-7; 7 bases line up with TRBD1. V lost 1 base to trimming and J lost 4 bases; unmatched junction nucleotides: 4. Germline loops: CDR1 SQVTM, CDR2 ANQGSEA. The CDR3 totals 13 residues.

The DNA of the CDR3 is TGTGCCAGCAGTTTCCGCGGAATTTACTACGAGCAGTACGTC. It encodes CASSFRGIYYEQYV. The genes are TRBV28 and TRBJ2-7; D ambiguous. This CDR3 has 14 amino acids. Trimming removed 3 bases at V and 3 bases at J, with 12 bases between. CDR1 and CDR2 from the germline V gene are MDHEN and SYDVKM.

This chain uses TRBV15 with TRBJ2-1, with 9 positions matching TRBD2. V shed 0 bases, J shed 7 bases, and the junction held 10 bases outside the gene matches. The length of the CDR3 is 17 residues. Germline V gene lookup returns CDR1 LNHNV and CDR2 YYDKDF (reference sequence). Written as DNA, the CDR3 is TGTGCCACCAGCAGAGACCCTAGCGGGGTCTTAGGTAATGAGCAGTTCTTC. Amino acids: CATSRDPSGVLGNEQFF.

This clonotype turned up a few times. This rearrangement joins TRBV19 to TRBJ1-4; D remains unclear. Germline V lookup: CDR1 LNHDA, CDR2 SQIVND (reference sequence). Trimming removed 3 bases from V and 0 bases from J, with 11 bases in between. There are 16 residues in the CDR3. The CDR3 nucleotides read TGTGCCAGTAGTATTATACGGCAGGCAACTAATGAAAAACTGTTTTTT. Translation: CASSIIRQATNEKLFF.

This clonotype was counted only a few times. The genes are TRBV12-3 or TRBV12-4 and TRBJ1-1; no reliable D call. With 1 base removed from V and 8 bases from J, the gap between germline ends came to 14 bases. This CDR3 comprises 14 residues. Here the CDR3 reads CASSLGLVSSEAFF. The DNA of the CDR3 is TGTGCCAGCAGTTTAGGGTTGGTAAGTTCCGAAGCTTTCTTT.

V usage is TRBV27 and J usage is TRBJ2-4, with a tentative D call TRBD2 (6 bases). CDR1 and CDR2 (germline): MNHEY, SMNVEV (reference sequence). The V end lost 2 bases, the J end lost 0 bases, and 8 bases lay between the germline ends. This CDR3 comprises 15 residues. In DNA form, the CDR3 reads TGTGCCAGCAGTTTAGTGGGGGGAGCCAAAAACATTCAGTACTTC. This translates into CASSLVGGAKNIQYF.

This clonotype was counted at least ten times. This sequence joins TRBV7-9 and TRBJ2-5; the D call may be TRBD1 or TRBD2 (5 bases each). Germline CDR1 reads SEHNR; CDR2 reads FQNEAQ (reference sequence). The CDR3 length is 14 residues. The V and J ends lost 5 bases and 0 bases respectively, with 10 bases between them. The CDR3 is CASSPEGYQETQYF. The CDR3 coding sequence is TGTGCCAGCAGCCCCGAGGGGTACCAAGAGACCCAGTACTTC. Using reference TRBV7-9 and TRBJ2-5 for the parts outside the CDR3, the full variable domain is DTGVSQNPRHKITKRGQNVTFRCDPISEHNRLYWYRQTLGQGPEFLTYFQNEAQLEKSRLLSDRFSAERPKGSFSTLEIQRTEQGDSAMYLCASSPEGYQETQYFGPGTRLLVL.

This clonotype has just a few counts. This rearrangement joins TRBV6-1 to TRBJ2-2; no firm D call. Between the trimmed V and J ends, which lost 3 bases and 0 bases, there was a span of 2 bases. The CDR3 length is 13 residues. Germline lookup yields CDR1 MNHNS and CDR2 SASEGT. The CDR3 nucleotides are TGTGCCAGCAGTGATCCGAACACCGGGGAGCTGTTTTTT. Amino acids: CASSDPNTGELFF.

V and J are TRBV2 and TRBJ2-7, with 9 bases identical to TRBD1. The CDR3 has 14 residues. The germline V gene encodes CDR1 SNHLY and CDR2 FYNNEI. V lost 1 base and J lost 2; bases outside the gene matches: 0. DNA of the CDR3: TGTGCCAGCAGTGAAGGGACAGGGGCCTACGAGCAGTACTTC. Amino acids: CASSEGTGAYEQYF.

This rearrangement joins TRBV15 to TRBJ2-5, with D possibly matching TRBD1 (6 bases). V lost 3 bases and J 4 bases, leaving 15 bases between the germline ends. The CDR3 contains 15 residues. Per the germline V gene, CDR1 is LNHNV and CDR2 is YYDKDF (reference sequence). The CDR3: CATSRALGAVETQYF. The CDR3 DNA is TGTGCCACCAGCAGGGCGCTGGGGGCGGTAGAGACCCAGTACTTC.

This clonotype has a count of ten or more. This chain uses TRBV6-2 or TRBV6-3 with TRBJ2-7; D remains ambiguous. CDR1 is MNHEY, CDR2 SVGEGT, per germline. The germline V and J ends were trimmed by 5 bases and 3 bases, with 5 bases remaining between them. This CDR3 has 11 amino acids. The CDR3 region is CASSRGYEQYV. CDR3 in DNA: TGTGCCAGCAGTCGAGGCTACGAGCAGTACGTC.

This clonotype was picked up a small number of times. V is TRBV27 and J is TRBJ1-5, with D tentatively TRBD1 (6 bases). Germline CDR1 MNHEY, CDR2 SMNVEV (reference sequence). This CDR3 has 14 residues. V was shortened by 6 bases and J by 4 bases, with 13 bases between the two germline ends. This CDR3 reads CASSLQGPNQPQHF. Here the CDR3 DNA reads TGTGCCAGCAGCCTACAGGGACCTAATCAGCCCCAGCATTTT.

The V and J genes are TRBV7-6 and TRBJ2-5; 11 bases match TRBD2. CDR1 and CDR2 from the germline V gene are SGHVS and FNYEAQ. The CDR3 has 17 amino acids. The trim removed 4 bases at V and 5 bases at J, leaving 12 bases unmatched. The CDR3 DNA reads as TGTGCCAGCAGCTCCCTGACTCCGGGACTAGCGGTGGAGACCCAGTACTTC. Protein sequence: CASSSLTPGLAVETQYF. Complete variable domain (other parts from reference TRBV7-6 and TRBJ2-5): GAGVSQSPRYKVTKRGQDVALRCDPISGHVSLYWYRQALGQGPEFLTYFNYEAQQDKSGLPNDRFSAERPEGSISTLTIQRTEQRDSAMYRCASSSLTPGLAVETQYFGPGTRLLVL.

The J gene is TRBJ1-1, the V gene TRBV7-3, with TRBD1 identical over 8 bases. V gave up 6 bases and J gave up 8 bases; unmatched junction bases: 5. The germline gives CDR1 SGHTA, CDR2 FQGTGA. This CDR3 spans 12 amino acids. The CDR3 DNA is TGTGCCAGCAGACAAGGACAGGGAGAAGCTTTCTTT. As protein: CASRQGQGEAFF. The entire variable domain, with the rest obtained from reference TRBV7-3 and TRBJ1-1, is as follows: GAGVSQTPSNKVTEKGKYVELRCDPISGHTALYWYRQSLGQGPEFLIYFQGTGAADDSGLPNDRFFAVRPEGSVSTLKIQRTERGDSAVYLCASRQGQGEAFFGQGTRLTVV.

This clonotype was picked up a small number of times. The chain recombines TRBV27 with TRBJ2-1, with D possibly being TRBD1 or TRBD2 (6 bases each). The CDR3 contains 14 residues. Trimming stripped 5 bases from V and 0 bases from J, with 8 bases between. Germline V gene data show CDR1 as MNHEY and CDR2 as SMNVEV (reference sequence). This CDR3 is CASSKGGSYNEQFF. In DNA, the CDR3 is TGTGCCAGCAGTAAGGGGGGCTCCTACAATGAGCAGTTCTTC.